Listed here are 31 T cell receptor beta chains from one sample, sequenced in a study of blood T cells in healthy people across ages. With a J-beta primer mix and a sample-barcoded 5' primer, a second PCR ran about 6 to 11 cycles. In TCRdb, the 5' RACE reads were re-called with MiXCR into one record per CDR3 protein. The sample shows around 700,000 distinct CDR3 sequences, around a quarter of them seen only once. The data also belong to a second study, concerning T cells of mothers and their children.

The sequenced sample consisted of blood. The receptor set was obtained from a boy between 10 and 17 years old in good health.

This clonotype was recorded many times. The rearrangement links TRBV27 to TRBJ1-2; TRBD1 matches at 9 bases. V shed 2 bases, J shed 8 bases, and the junction held 3 bases outside the gene matches. Per the germline V gene, CDR1 is MNHEY and CDR2 is SMNVEV (reference sequence). CDR3 size: 13 residues. CDR3 in amino acids: CASSLGQGHGYTF. CDR3 in DNA: TGTGCCAGCAGTTTAGGACAGGGGCACGGCTACACCTTC.

The chain carries TRBV29-1 and TRBJ1-2, with TRBD1 matching over 8 bases. Per the germline V gene, CDR1 is SQVTM and CDR2 is ANQGSEA. The CDR3 totals 12 residues. Trimming took 3 bases from V and 8 from J; bases not matched to a gene: 5. The CDR3 loop is CSVEPGGGGYTF. The CDR3 bases are TGCAGCGTTGAGCCAGGGGGCGGAGGCTACACCTTC.

The J gene is TRBJ2-7, the V gene TRBV11-2; D remains unclear. Germline V gene data show CDR1 as SGHAT and CDR2 as FQNNGV. Trimming removed 1 base at V and 3 bases at J, with 7 bases between. The CDR3 has 13 amino acids. As DNA, the CDR3 is TGTGCCAGCAGCTTAGTAGGCTTCTACGAGCAGTACTTC. It encodes CASSLVGFYEQYF.

In this sample, this clonotype turned up a few times. V gene TRBV7-9 combines with J gene TRBJ2-3; 14 bases are a match to TRBD2. The ends lost 4 bases at V and 7 bases at J; junction bases unmatched: 7. CDR1 and CDR2 from the germline V gene are SEHNR and FQNEAQ (reference sequence). The CDR3 runs to 16 residues. The CDR3 DNA sequence: TGTGCCAGCAGCTCCTGGACTAGCGGGAGGAAGCATACGCAGTATTTT. Translating gives CASSSWTSGRKHTQYF.

The chain couples TRBV10-1 to TRBJ2-5, with 15 bases matching TRBD2. The J call may not be correct, given that the DNA end is closer to TRBJ2-7. The CDR3 sequence is 14 residues long. CDR1 and CDR2 (germline): WNHNN, SYGVQD (reference sequence). CDR3 residues: CATSQGLAGGEQYF. CDR3 sequence (DNA): TGCGCCACGTCACAGGGACTAGCGGGAGGCGAGCAGTACTTC.

This clonotype has a handful of counts. At one boundary the junction diverges from the germline segment, which might be a read error. The chain is built from TRBV20-1 and TRBJ1-3, with 7 nucleotides matching TRBD1. CDR1 DFQATT and CDR2 SNEGSKA come from the germline V gene (reference sequence). The CDR3 has 18 amino acids. Here the CDR3 DNA reads TGCAGGGCTAGATTGGTGCGACCGGGACAGAGCTCTGGAAACACCATATATTTT. It codes for CRARLVRPGQSSGNTIYF.

The CDR3 region has the DNA TGTGCCAGCAGCCAAGATCCTACAGGGTCCTATGGCTACACCTTC. Protein: CASSQDPTGSYGYTF. V is TRBV4-2 and J is TRBJ1-2; maybe TRBD1 (6 bases). The V gene's germline CDR1 is LGHNA and CDR2 YNFKEQ. The CDR3 runs 15 residues. V lost 0 bases and J lost 4, with 12 bases in between.

The V call is TRBV20-1, the J call TRBJ2-7; possibly TRBD2 for D (7 bases). Trimming left V 0 bases short and J 1 base short, with 16 bases between. Germline V gene lookup returns CDR1 DFQATT and CDR2 SNEGSKA (reference sequence). CDR3 length: 16 residues. The CDR3 reads CSARDFEGGPSYEQYF. CDR3 nucleotide sequence: TGCAGTGCTAGAGATTTCGAGGGGGGGCCTTCCTACGAGCAGTACTTC.

This clonotype was seen only a few times. V and J are TRBV3-1 and TRBJ2-7; 9 positions agree with TRBD1. Per the germline V gene, CDR1 is LGHDT and CDR2 is YNNKEL (reference sequence). This CDR3 region has 14 residues. Trimming removed 3 bases from V and 6 bases from J; junction bases left unmatched: 6. CDR3 residues: CASSHTGQGGEQYF. For the CDR3, the DNA is TGTGCCAGCAGCCATACGGGACAGGGCGGCGAGCAGTACTTC.

This clonotype was seen a few times. The V and J genes are TRBV5-1 and TRBJ2-5; 10 nucleotides match TRBD2. Matching the DNA end better, TRBJ2-1 makes the J call doubtful. CDR1 and CDR2 (germline): SGHRS, YFSETQ. This CDR3 is 16 amino acids long. CDR3 in DNA: TGCGCCAGCAGCTCACCGACTAGCGGGCGGTTGGATGAGCAGTTCTTC. As protein: CASSSPTSGRLDEQFF.

The CDR3 coding sequence is TGTGCCAGCAGTTTTCTACGCTTCGGCCAAGAGACCCAGTACTTC. Its protein product is CASSFLRFGQETQYF. The chain employs TRBV12-3 or TRBV12-4 and TRBJ2-5; D call uncertain. Trimming stripped 3 bases from V and 1 base from J, with 12 bases between. The CDR3 length is 15 residues.

V is TRBV12-3 or TRBV12-4 and J is TRBJ2-7; 8 nucleotides line up with TRBD2. The CDR3 totals 14 residues. The junction had 10 bases not matched to a gene; V was cut back by 7 bases and J by 5 bases. CDR3 in amino acids: CASTGLAHGDEQYF. The CDR3 bases are TGTGCCAGCACCGGACTAGCCCATGGAGACGAGCAGTACTTC.

This chain joins TRBV6-1 and TRBJ2-5; D is possibly TRBD1 (5 bases). Per germline, CDR1 MNHNS and CDR2 SASEGT. The CDR3 runs to 15 residues. The V end lost 1 base, the J end lost 0 bases, and 9 bases lay between the germline ends. The DNA for the CDR3 is TGTGCCAGCAGTGAAGTAAGACAGAACCAAGAGACCCAGTACTTC. Amino acids: CASSEVRQNQETQYF.

This clonotype was detected a few times. J is TRBJ2-3 and V is TRBV25-1; D uncertain. The germline CDR1 and CDR2 sequences are MGHDK and SYGVNS. Between the trimmed V and J ends, which lost 1 base and 3 bases, there was a span of 5 bases. The CDR3 loop spans 13 amino acids. The CDR3 is CASSEWGTDTQYF. The CDR3 nucleotides are TGTGCCAGCAGTGAATGGGGTACAGATACGCAGTATTTT. Filled out from reference TRBV25-1 and TRBJ2-3, the complete variable domain reads EADIYQTPRYLVIGTGKKITLECSQTMGHDKMYWYQQDPGMELHLIHYSYGVNSTEKGDLSSESTVSRIRTEHFPLTLESARPSHTSQYLCASSEWGTDTQYFGPGTRLTVL.

This clonotype was picked up a small number of times. This chain uses TRBV13 with TRBJ1-4, with TRBD1 identical over 9 bases. V shed 5 bases and J 6 bases; nucleotides not matched to a gene: 10. CDR1 is PRHDT and CDR2 is FYEKMQ in the germline V gene (reference sequence). CDR3 length: 16 amino acids. The CDR3 region has the DNA TGTGCCAGCAGCGAAACCGGACAGGGGCTTCATGAAAAACTGTTTTTT. Protein product: CASSETGQGLHEKLFF.

The chain has TRBV2 and TRBJ2-5; TRBD1 aligns across 11 bases. CDR1 SNHLY and CDR2 FYNNEI come from the germline V gene. V shed 5 bases and J 5 bases; nucleotides not matched to a gene: 7. The CDR3 sequence is 15 residues long. The CDR3 bases are TGTGCCAGCAGTAAACGGACAGGGGGCTCTGAGACCCAGTACTTC. Translating gives CASSKRTGGSETQYF. Looking up the rest from reference TRBV2 and TRBJ2-5 gives the full variable domain: EPEVTQTPSHQVTQMGQEVILRCVPISNHLYFYWYRQILGQKVEFLVSFYNNEISEKSEIFDDQFSVERPDGSNFTLKIRSTKLEDSAMYFCASSKRTGGSETQYFGPGTRLLVL.

V and J are TRBV7-2 and TRBJ2-5, with no clear D. CDR1 is SGHTA, CDR2 FQGNSA, per germline. Trimming took 5 bases from V and 0 from J, leaving 16 bases between them. CDR3 size: 16 residues. The CDR3 loop reads CASSPLNFKYQETQYF. The CDR3 DNA reads as TGTGCCAGCAGCCCCCTCAACTTTAAGTACCAAGAGACCCAGTACTTC.

This chain links TRBV12-3 or TRBV12-4 with TRBJ2-4; possibly TRBD2 for D (5 bases). V shed 2 bases and J shed 13 bases, with 12 bases lying between them. This CDR3 spans 12 amino acids. CDR3 sequence reads: CASSLRTTGQYF. The DNA for the CDR3 is TGTGCCAGCAGTTTAAGGACCACGGGGCAGTACTTC.

The genes are TRBV4-1 and TRBJ2-4; unclear D gene. The ends were cut back, 0 bases at V and 0 bases at J, with 12 bases in the middle. Germline CDR1 MGHRA, CDR2 YSYEKL. This CDR3 region has 17 residues. CDR3 nucleotide sequence: TGCGCCAGCAGCCAAGATATCGGTAGTCTAGCCAAAAACATTCAGTACTTC. Translating gives CASSQDIGSLAKNIQYF.

This clonotype has more than one count but fewer than ten. The CDR3 nucleotides are TGCGCCAGCAGGAAGATGGGGGTGAGCTCCTACAATGAGCAGTTCTTC. Protein product: CASRKMGVSSYNEQFF. The V gene is TRBV5-1, the J gene TRBJ2-1, with D perhaps TRBD1 or TRBD2 (5 bases each). CDR3 length: 16 residues. V lost 5 bases, J lost 0 bases, and 15 bases lay in between. Germline assignment: CDR1 SGHRS and CDR2 YFSETQ. Supplemented by reference TRBV5-1 and TRBJ2-1, the full variable domain reads KAGVTQTPRYLIKTRGQQVTLSCSPISGHRSVSWYQQTPGQGLQFLFEYFSETQRNKGNFPGRFSGRQFSNSRSEMNVSTLELGDSALYLCASRKMGVSSYNEQFFGPGTRLTVL.

The V call is TRBV3-1, the J call TRBJ2-5; 8 nucleotides line up with TRBD2. Germline V gene sequence: CDR1 LGHDT, CDR2 YNNKEL (reference sequence). This CDR3 region has 15 residues. The V and J ends lost 4 bases and 1 base, in that order; junction bases with no gene match: 5. CDR3 nucleotides: TGTGCCAGCAGCCTTGGGCGGGGGGTCCAAGAGACCCAGTACTTC. Its protein is CASSLGRGVQETQYF.

The CDR3 here is CASSLRGDRVAKNIQYF. CDR3 DNA: TGCGCCAGCAGCTTGAGGGGGGACAGGGTAGCCAAAAACATTCAGTACTTC. The chain links TRBV5-1 to TRBJ2-4; 9 bases align to TRBD1. The ends lost 1 base at V and 0 bases at J; junction bases unmatched: 5. This CDR3 comprises 17 residues. Germline CDR1 and CDR2: SGHRS and YFSETQ.

This chain uses TRBV5-6 with TRBJ2-7; TRBD2 matches at 13 bases. CDR1 is SGHDT and CDR2 is YYEEEE in the germline V gene. Germline trimming cut 3 bases from V and 2 bases from J; bases unmatched to any gene: 5. The CDR3 runs 16 residues. CDR3: CASSSLGLAGTYEQYF. The CDR3 DNA sequence: TGTGCCAGCAGCTCCTTGGGACTAGCGGGAACCTACGAGCAGTACTTC.

V is TRBV18 and J is TRBJ2-5; 10 nucleotides align to TRBD1. Per the germline V gene, CDR1 is KGHSH and CDR2 is LQKENI. J lost 5 bases, V lost 3 bases, and 6 bases had no gene match. The CDR3 has 15 residues. DNA for the CDR3: TGTGCCAGCTCACCCCCAGACAGGGGGCCGGAGACCCAGTACTTC. It translates to CASSPPDRGPETQYF.

This chain links TRBV14 with TRBJ2-1; 11 bases are a match to TRBD2. Germline CDR1 is SGHDN and CDR2 is FVKESK. Losses at the gene ends were 4 bases for V and 12 bases for J; bases not matched to a gene: 8. The CDR3 spans 14 residues. DNA for the CDR3: TGTGCCAGCAGCCGAACTAGCGGGGGATTGGGGCAGTTCTTC. It is translated as CASSRTSGGLGQFF.

Written as DNA, the CDR3 is TGTGCCAGCAGCGGCAGGACTAGCGGGGCAAACACAGATACGCAGTATTTT. Amino acids: CASSGRTSGANTDTQYF. The chain joins TRBV11-3 to TRBJ2-3; 12 nucleotides match TRBD2. The V and J ends lost 5 bases and 2 bases, in that order; junction bases with no gene match: 8. From germline, CDR1 is SGHNT and CDR2 YENEEA. This CDR3 has 17 amino acids. The full variable domain, in which reference TRBV11-3 and TRBJ2-3 provide the parts outside the CDR3, is EAGVVQSPRYKIIEKKQPVAFWCNPISGHNTLYWYLQNLGQGPELLIRYENEEAVDDSQLPKDRFSAERLKGVDSTLKIQPAELGDSAVYLCASSGRTSGANTDTQYFGPGTRLTVL.

The chain combines TRBV12-3 or TRBV12-4 with TRBJ2-2; TRBD1 matches at 8 bases. Trimming cost V 5 bases and J 3 bases; bases outside gene matches: 5. The CDR3 totals 15 residues. CDR3 DNA: TGTGCCAGCAGTCTCAGACAGGGGTACACCGGGGAGCTGTTTTTT. It is translated as CASSLRQGYTGELFF.

This chain joins TRBV12-3 or TRBV12-4 and TRBJ2-1; TRBD1 agrees at 7 bases. J gave up 7 bases and V 5 bases, and 17 bases lay outside the gene matches. The CDR3 covers 17 residues. As DNA, the CDR3 is TGTGCCAGCAGTACATCCCGGGACAGTAACCGTCGGAATGAGCAGTTCTTC. Translation gives CASSTSRDSNRRNEQFF.

This clonotype was seen more than once but under ten times. This sequence joins TRBV4-3 and TRBJ2-7, with D hard to call. The CDR3 spans 13 residues. The germline V and J ends were trimmed by 0 bases and 3 bases, with 6 bases remaining between them. The germline gives CDR1 LGHNA, CDR2 YSLEER. CDR3 nucleotides: TGCGCCAGCAGCCAAGATTTTGACTACGAGCAGTACTTC. Protein: CASSQDFDYEQYF.

V and J are TRBV20-1 and TRBJ1-3; TRBD1 agrees at 12 bases. This CDR3 spans 17 amino acids. The junction had 7 bases not matched to a gene; V was cut back by 4 bases and J by 0 bases. Germline V gene data show CDR1 as DFQATT and CDR2 as SNEGSKA (reference sequence). CDR3 sequence reads: CSATRGQGAISGNTIYF. The CDR3 DNA is TGCAGTGCTACTCGGGGACAGGGGGCTATCTCTGGAAACACCATATATTTT.

The V gene is TRBV29-1, the J gene TRBJ1-5; 9 positions agree with TRBD1. The CDR3 is made up of 14 amino acids. V dropped 6 bases and J dropped 4; count of bases not matched to a gene: 7. Germline values: CDR1 SQVTM, CDR2 ANQGSEA. The CDR3 protein is CSVRPGTGNQPQHF. Here the CDR3 DNA reads TGCAGCGTAAGACCGGGGACAGGGAATCAGCCCCAGCATTTT.